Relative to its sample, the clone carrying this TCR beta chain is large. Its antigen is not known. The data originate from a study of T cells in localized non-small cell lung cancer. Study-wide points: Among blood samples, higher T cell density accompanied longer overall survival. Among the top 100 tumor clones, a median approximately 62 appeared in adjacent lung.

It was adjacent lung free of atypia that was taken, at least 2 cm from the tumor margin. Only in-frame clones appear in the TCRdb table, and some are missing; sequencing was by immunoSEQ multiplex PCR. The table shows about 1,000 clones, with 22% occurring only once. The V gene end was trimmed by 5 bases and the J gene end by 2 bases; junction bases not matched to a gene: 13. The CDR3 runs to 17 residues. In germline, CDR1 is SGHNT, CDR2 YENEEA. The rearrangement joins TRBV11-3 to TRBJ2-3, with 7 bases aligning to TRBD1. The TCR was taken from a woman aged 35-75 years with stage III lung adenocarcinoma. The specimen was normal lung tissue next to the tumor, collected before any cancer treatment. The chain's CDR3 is CASSQIPRDRDTDTQYF. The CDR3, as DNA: TGTGCCAGCAGCCAAATTCCCCGGGACAGAGACACAGATACGCAGTATTTT.